This is a list of T cell receptor beta chains from one sample in a study of blood T cells in healthy people across ages. Using its own MiXCR run on the 5' RACE reads, TCRdb lists one record per CDR3 protein. The data hold around 990,000 distinct CDR3 sequences, with around two fifths observed a single time. Sample: blood. The receptors derive from a man aged 18 to 29 in good health. Both conserved end residues are part of each CDR3. Each record gives: V gene, J gene, CDR3 protein.

v_call: TRBV2; j_call: TRBJ2-1; cdr3_aa: CASSARQGPYNEQFF
v_call: TRBV25-1; j_call: TRBJ1-1; cdr3_aa: CASSARATGNTEAFF
v_call: TRBV4-2; j_call: TRBJ1-1; cdr3_aa: CASSQDVGSQAFF
v_call: TRBV24-1; j_call: TRBJ2-1; cdr3_aa: CATSDATNPYNEQFF
v_call: TRBV6-2/TRBV6-3; j_call: TRBJ2-3; cdr3_aa: CASRSGTVGPAQYF
v_call: TRBV6-2/TRBV6-3; j_call: TRBJ2-5; cdr3_aa: CASSHGGTQYF
v_call: TRBV29-1; j_call: TRBJ2-3; cdr3_aa: CSTQRADTQYF
v_call: TRBV29-1; j_call: TRBJ1-5; cdr3_aa: CSVVTGGKDNQPQHF
v_call: TRBV12-3/TRBV12-4; j_call: TRBJ2-1; cdr3_aa: CASSLGRPGDEQFF
v_call: TRBV7-9; j_call: TRBJ2-5; cdr3_aa: CASRTVGRPQETQYF
v_call: TRBV20-1; j_call: TRBJ2-1; cdr3_aa: CSESVAGRYNEQFF
v_call: TRBV9; j_call: TRBJ2-3; cdr3_aa: CAGSLGGDYTDTQYF
v_call: TRBV25-1; j_call: TRBJ1-6; cdr3_aa: CASSRTTTEGSPPHF
v_call: TRBV5-1; j_call: TRBJ2-3; cdr3_aa: CASSVLAGSTDTQYF
v_call: TRBV7-3; j_call: TRBJ1-6; cdr3_aa: CASSSLDRGSSPLHF
v_call: TRBV7-9; j_call: TRBJ1-6; cdr3_aa: CANPRDREFDNSPLHF
v_call: TRBV11-2; j_call: TRBJ2-6; cdr3_aa: CASQFSGANVLTF
v_call: TRBV15; j_call: TRBJ2-3; cdr3_aa: CATSITGGNADTQYF
v_call: TRBV20-1; j_call: TRBJ2-3; cdr3_aa: CSASSGAPDTQYF
v_call: TRBV7-2; j_call: TRBJ1-2; cdr3_aa: CASSLAVGADYGYTF
v_call: TRBV3-1; j_call: TRBJ2-1; cdr3_aa: CASGRTSGRANGRQFF
v_call: TRBV20-1; j_call: TRBJ2-1; cdr3_aa: CSATGTPRDNEQFF
v_call: TRBV7-2; j_call: TRBJ2-1; cdr3_aa: CASSFGPHLYNEQFF